Sequencing of this T cell receptor (beta chain) was carried out in a study of T cell responses to AZD1222 COVID-19 vaccine. Study findings and constraints: Repertoire sampling happened only post peak T cell response. Clonal diversity was possibly underestimated, and the donors were mostly white British, with more females.

The data were produced by immunoSEQ multiplex PCR, yet TCRdb's version contains in-frame clones alone and is incomplete. This sample yields under 150,000 clones, of which 85% to 90% are seen a single time; around 10% belongs to the top ten. As regards this clone: Its antigen is still unknown.

CDR3 length equals 13 residues. The TCR sequence derives from an adult in good health. The chain links TRBV21-1 to TRBJ2-2. TRBV21-1 constitutes a pseudogene. The material sequenced was peripheral blood, taken on day 0 of MenACWY control vaccination. CDR3 sequence reads: CASRKKNTGELFF. Here the CDR3 DNA reads TGTGCCAGCAGAAAAAAGAACACCGGGGAGCTGTTTTTT.